This is a list of T cell receptor beta chains from one sample in a study of beta chain features in type 1 diabetes. TCRdb keeps only in-frame clones here, not all; method: immunoSEQ multiplex PCR. The sample records 680,000 or so clones, about an eighth being singletons. The sample taken for sequencing was naive CD4+ T cells from blood. The receptors were sampled from a man between 18 and 29 years old with type 1 diabetes. Each CDR3 is given with its conserved first and last residue. The D gene is left open where the match is weak. Part of the rows lack a size; the others show once, few, many or a class for expanded clones.

CDR3 protein,CDR3 DNA,V gene,clone size,J gene,D gene
CASSLPPGTGQTEAFF,TGTGCCAGCAGCTTACCCCCGGGGACAGGGCAAACTGAAGCTTTCTTT,TRBV7-6,few,TRBJ1-1,TRBD1
CVMTVAGAKREYF,TGTGTTATGACCGTAGCGGGGGCCAAGAGAGAGTACTTC,TRBV30,-,TRBJ2-5,TRBD2
CATSTTGTGGRGQYF,TGTGCCACCAGCACCACCGGGACAGGGGGCAGGGGCCAGTACTTC,TRBV15,-,TRBJ2-5,TRBD1
CASSPGGFSYNEQFF,TGTGCCAGCAGCCCCGGGGGATTCTCCTACAATGAGCAGTTCTTC,TRBV11-2,few,TRBJ2-1,-
CASSLRPPPTEAFF,TGTGCCAGCAGCTTACGACCCCCACCGACTGAAGCTTTCTTT,TRBV7-9,-,TRBJ1-1,-
CASSSGVSETQYF,TGTGCCAGCAGCTCGGGGGTCAGTGAGACCCAGTACTTC,TRBV11-2,-,TRBJ2-5,-
CASSYTGYSNQPQHF,TGTGCCAGCAGTTACACAGGGTATAGCAATCAGCCCCAGCATTTT,TRBV6-5,-,TRBJ1-5,-
CASSQDMGGSYNEQFF,TGTGCCAGCAGCCAAGATATGGGGGGTTCCTACAATGAGCAGTTCTTC,TRBV4-2,few,TRBJ2-1,-
CASTDRGTEAFF,TGTGCCAGCACTGACAGGGGTACTGAAGCTTTCTTT,TRBV7-9,few,TRBJ1-1,TRBD1
CASSLATGRNYGYTF,TGCGCCAGCAGCTTGGCAACAGGAAGAAACTATGGCTACACCTTC,TRBV5-1,few,TRBJ1-2,-
CASSSAKFSGELFF,TGCGCCAGCAGCTCAGCCAAATTCTCCGGGGAGCTGTTTTTT,TRBV4-1,-,TRBJ2-2,-
CASGREKLFF,TGTGCCAGCGGGCGTGAAAAACTGTTTTTT,TRBV5-4,-,TRBJ1-4,-
CASSQRQRITDTQYF,TGTGCCAGCAGCCAACGACAGAGAATCACAGATACGCAGTATTTT,TRBV14,few,TRBJ2-3,-
CSAPSAGMNPHYYNEQFF,TGCAGCGCCCCTTCGGCAGGGATGAATCCTCATTACTACAATGAGCAGTTCTTC,TRBV29-1,few,TRBJ2-1,-
CASSRAVGANGLADEQYF,TGTGCCAGCTCACGAGCTGTGGGAGCGAACGGGCTAGCGGACGAGCAGTACTTC,TRBV18,few,TRBJ2-7,TRBD2
CASRHTSGATDTQYF,TGTGCCAGTAGGCACACTAGCGGGGCCACAGATACGCAGTATTTT,TRBV19,few,TRBJ2-3,TRBD2
CASSLFAGQGYNEQFF,TGTGCCAGCAGTTTATTCGCGGGACAGGGGTACAATGAGCAGTTCTTC,TRBV27,-,TRBJ2-1,TRBD1
CASSEENGYNEQFF,TGTGCCAGCAGTGAAGAGAACGGCTACAATGAGCAGTTCTTC,TRBV2,-,TRBJ2-1,-
CASVTEVDTGELFF,TGTGCCAGCGTGACGGAGGTAGACACCGGGGAGCTGTTTTTT,TRBV5-4,few,TRBJ2-2,-
CASSLAGLNYGYTF,TGTGCCAGCAGCTTAGCAGGGTTGAACTATGGCTACACCTTC,TRBV7-2,-,TRBJ1-2,-
CASSLAGRGYTDTQYF,TGTGCCAGCAGCTTGGCCGGCAGGGGCTACACAGATACGCAGTATTTT,TRBV5-6,-,TRBJ2-3,-
CASISGGVNTEAFF,TGTGCCAGCATCTCGGGCGGAGTGAACACTGAAGCTTTCTTT,TRBV7-9,few,TRBJ1-1,-
CATSRLSSSYNEQFF,TGTGCCACCAGCAGGCTCTCTAGCTCCTACAATGAGCAGTTCTTC,TRBV15,-,TRBJ2-1,-
CASSSRTGNNEQFF,TGTGCCAGCAGCTCCAGGACAGGGAACAATGAGCAGTTCTTC,TRBV5-4,few,TRBJ2-1,TRBD1
CASGLGLDGTQYF,TGCGCCAGCGGCCTGGGACTAGACGGGACCCAGTACTTC,TRBV10-2,-,TRBJ2-5,TRBD2
CASPMDSYEQYF,TGTGCCAGCCCAATGGACAGCTACGAGCAGTACTTC,TRBV6-5,-,TRBJ2-7,-
CASSLGPAGGVDYGYTF,TGTGCCAGCAGCTTAGGGCCGGCAGGGGGTGTTGACTATGGCTACACCTTC,TRBV7-9,-,TRBJ1-2,TRBD1
CASSGGQRGEKLFF,TGTGCCAGCAGCGGGGGACAGCGGGGCGAAAAACTGTTTTTT,TRBV9,few,TRBJ1-4,TRBD1
CATSRDSEYEQYF,TGTGCCACCAGCAGAGATTCTGAGTACGAGCAGTACTTC,TRBV15,-,TRBJ2-7,-
CASSVETATEAFF,TGTGCCAGCAGCGTAGAAACAGCCACTGAAGCTTTCTTT,TRBV9,few,TRBJ1-1,-
CASSQEKDGTDTQYF,TGCGCCAGCAGCCAGGAGAAGGACGGCACAGATACGCAGTATTTT,TRBV4-1,-,TRBJ2-3,-
CASSQSGPSSYNEQFF,TGCGCCAGCAGCCAAAGTGGTCCAAGCTCCTACAATGAGCAGTTCTTC,TRBV4-1,-,TRBJ2-1,-
CASSLLDRDGETQYF,TGTGCCAGCTCGCTACTTGACAGGGACGGGGAGACCCAGTACTTC,TRBV18,-,TRBJ2-5,TRBD1
CASSGTLEGQPQHF,TGTGCCAGCAGTGGGACACTGGAGGGTCAGCCCCAGCATTTT,TRBV2,few,TRBJ1-5,-
CAWTPNIGLGEGYTF,TGTGCCTGGACCCCCAATATAGGGCTTGGGGAAGGCTACACCTTC,TRBV30,-,TRBJ1-2,-
CASSSHRDSLSTDTQYF,TGTGCCAGCAGTTCCCACCGCGACAGCTTAAGCACAGATACGCAGTATTTT,TRBV27,-,TRBJ2-3,-
CASSVEGVQTYGYTF,TGTGCCAGCAGCGTAGAGGGGGTGCAAACCTATGGCTACACCTTC,TRBV9,-,TRBJ1-2,-
CAWSVGIANEQFF,TGTGCCTGGAGTGTCGGAATAGCGAATGAGCAGTTCTTC,TRBV30,few,TRBJ2-1,-
CAISVNDRGMYGYTF,TGTGCCATCAGTGTTAATGACAGGGGCATGTATGGCTACACCTTC,TRBV10-3,few,TRBJ1-2,TRBD1